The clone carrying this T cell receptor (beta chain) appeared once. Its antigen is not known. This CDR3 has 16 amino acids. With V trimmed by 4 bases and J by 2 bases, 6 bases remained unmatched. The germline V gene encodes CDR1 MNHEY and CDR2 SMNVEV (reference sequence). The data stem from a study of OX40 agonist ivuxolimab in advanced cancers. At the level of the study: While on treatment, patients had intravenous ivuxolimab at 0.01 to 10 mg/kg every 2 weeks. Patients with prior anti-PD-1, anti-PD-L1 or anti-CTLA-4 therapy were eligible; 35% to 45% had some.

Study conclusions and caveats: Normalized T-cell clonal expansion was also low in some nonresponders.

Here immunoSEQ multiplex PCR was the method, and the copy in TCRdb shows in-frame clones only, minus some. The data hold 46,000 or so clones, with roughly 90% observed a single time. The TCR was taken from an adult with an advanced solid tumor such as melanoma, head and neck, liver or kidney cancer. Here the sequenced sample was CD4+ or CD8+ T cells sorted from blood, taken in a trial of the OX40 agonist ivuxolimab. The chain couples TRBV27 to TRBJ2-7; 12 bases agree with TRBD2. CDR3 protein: CASSSVTSGGPYEQYF. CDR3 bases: TGTGCCAGCAGTTCCGTGACTAGCGGGGGCCCCTACGAGCAGTACTTC.